These T cell receptor beta chains were read from a single sample in a study of shared clonotypes between healthy human individuals. TCRdb keeps only in-frame clones here, not all; method: immunoSEQ multiplex PCR. The sample has 2 million to 3 million clones, roughly 93% seen once. The sample taken for sequencing was naive CD4+ T cells from PBMCs. These receptor sequences come from a man aged 18 to 29 in good health. Some clones in this sample may be carry-over from other donors' samples. Each CDR3 is given with its conserved first and last residue. The D gene is left open where the match is weak. Rows give clone size only sometimes, using once, few, many, or a class for an expanded clone.

j_gene: TRBJ1-1
abundance: .
d_gene: TRBD1
v_gene: TRBV5-1
CDR3nt: TGCGCCAGCAGCTTAAATTACAGGGGGTACACTGAAGCTTTCTTT
CDR3aa: CASSLNYRGYTEAFF

j_gene: TRBJ2-2
abundance: .
d_gene: .
v_gene: TRBV30
CDR3nt: TGTGCCTGGAGTGTTGTAGCCTCCCCCGGGGACACCGGGGAGCTGTTTTTT
CDR3aa: CAWSVVASPGDTGELFF

j_gene: TRBJ1-1
abundance: .
d_gene: .
v_gene: TRBV28
CDR3nt: TGTGCCAGCGGCCCCAGGAAGGGTTGGGACACTGAAGCTTTCTTT
CDR3aa: CASGPRKGWDTEAFF

j_gene: TRBJ1-2
abundance: .
d_gene: .
v_gene: TRBV28
CDR3nt: TGTGCCAGCGGGAGTCAGGTCAGCTATGGCTACACCTTC
CDR3aa: CASGSQVSYGYTF

j_gene: TRBJ1-1
abundance: .
d_gene: .
v_gene: TRBV10-3
CDR3nt: TGTGCCATCAGTGATTCGTCCCGGGATGTGAACACTGAAGCTTTCTTT
CDR3aa: CAISDSSRDVNTEAFF

j_gene: TRBJ2-7
abundance: .
d_gene: .
v_gene: TRBV20-1
CDR3nt: TGCAGTGCTTATAAGACCTACGAGCAGTACTTC
CDR3aa: CSAYKTYEQYF

j_gene: TRBJ2-1
abundance: once
d_gene: .
v_gene: TRBV9
CDR3nt: TGTGCCAGCAGTCCCGGGACGCCAGCCGCATACAATGAGCAGTTCTTC
CDR3aa: CASSPGTPAAYNEQFF

j_gene: TRBJ1-1
abundance: few
d_gene: .
v_gene: TRBV2
CDR3nt: TGTGCCAGCAAAGCGGTTCAGGAAGCTTTCTTT
CDR3aa: CASKAVQEAFF

j_gene: TRBJ2-5
abundance: .
d_gene: .
v_gene: TRBV5-1
CDR3nt: TGCGCCAGCAGCAGGGGGACCCACCAAGAGACCCAGTACTTC
CDR3aa: CASSRGTHQETQYF

j_gene: TRBJ2-5
abundance: .
d_gene: TRBD1
v_gene: TRBV6-5
CDR3nt: TGTGCCACCCGACAGGGAGTGGAGACCCAGTACTTC
CDR3aa: CATRQGVETQYF

j_gene: TRBJ2-7
abundance: .
d_gene: .
v_gene: TRBV7-2
CDR3nt: TGTGCCAGCAGCATACAGGGTTACGAGCAGTACTTC
CDR3aa: CASSIQGYEQYF

j_gene: TRBJ1-5
abundance: .
d_gene: .
v_gene: TRBV5-4
CDR3nt: TGTGCCAGCAGCTTAGCGGGGGGTCAGCCCCAGCATTTT
CDR3aa: CASSLAGGQPQHF

j_gene: TRBJ1-1
abundance: .
d_gene: TRBD1
v_gene: TRBV10-3
CDR3nt: TGTGCCATCAGTGAGGCGGACAGGGGGACGACTGAAGCTTTCTTT
CDR3aa: CAISEADRGTTEAFF

j_gene: TRBJ2-7
abundance: once
d_gene: TRBD2
v_gene: TRBV6-6
CDR3nt: TGTGCCAGCAGTACGGCGGGGGGGCACGAGCAGTACTTC
CDR3aa: CASSTAGGHEQYF

j_gene: TRBJ2-7
abundance: .
d_gene: .
v_gene: TRBV21-1
CDR3nt: TGTGCCAGCAGCAAAGAGGCGGGTCCTCACTCCTACGAGCAGTACTTC
CDR3aa: CASSKEAGPHSYEQYF

j_gene: TRBJ2-2
abundance: once
d_gene: TRBD2
v_gene: TRBV2
CDR3nt: TGTGCCAGCACTAATGGGGGGGACGGCACCGGGGAGCTGTTTTTT
CDR3aa: CASTNGGDGTGELFF

j_gene: TRBJ1-3
abundance: .
d_gene: .
v_gene: TRBV6-1
CDR3nt: TGTGCCAGCGGGGGACTGGGGGGCTACGGAAACACCATATATTTT
CDR3aa: CASGGLGGYGNTIYF

j_gene: TRBJ2-7
abundance: .
d_gene: .
v_gene: TRBV2
CDR3nt: TGTGCCAGCAGCCCCTCCTCGGTGGTAACCTACGAGCAGTACTTC
CDR3aa: CASSPSSVVTYEQYF

j_gene: TRBJ2-2
abundance: once
d_gene: TRBD2
v_gene: TRBV9
CDR3nt: TGTGCCAGCAGCGAGGGGGCTAGCGGGAGGACCGGGGAGCTGTTTTTT
CDR3aa: CASSEGASGRTGELFF

j_gene: TRBJ2-2
abundance: .
d_gene: .
v_gene: TRBV6-1
CDR3nt: TGTGCCAGCAGTGGACAGTACACCGGGGAGCTGTTTTTT
CDR3aa: CASSGQYTGELFF

j_gene: TRBJ2-7
abundance: .
d_gene: TRBD2
v_gene: TRBV5-4
CDR3nt: TGTGCCAGCAGCTCCTTAGCGGGAAGCTCCTACGAGCAGTACTTC
CDR3aa: CASSSLAGSSYEQYF

j_gene: TRBJ2-3
abundance: .
d_gene: TRBD1
v_gene: TRBV9
CDR3nt: TGTGCCAGCAGCGCACGACAGGGGGATACGCAGTATTTT
CDR3aa: CASSARQGDTQYF